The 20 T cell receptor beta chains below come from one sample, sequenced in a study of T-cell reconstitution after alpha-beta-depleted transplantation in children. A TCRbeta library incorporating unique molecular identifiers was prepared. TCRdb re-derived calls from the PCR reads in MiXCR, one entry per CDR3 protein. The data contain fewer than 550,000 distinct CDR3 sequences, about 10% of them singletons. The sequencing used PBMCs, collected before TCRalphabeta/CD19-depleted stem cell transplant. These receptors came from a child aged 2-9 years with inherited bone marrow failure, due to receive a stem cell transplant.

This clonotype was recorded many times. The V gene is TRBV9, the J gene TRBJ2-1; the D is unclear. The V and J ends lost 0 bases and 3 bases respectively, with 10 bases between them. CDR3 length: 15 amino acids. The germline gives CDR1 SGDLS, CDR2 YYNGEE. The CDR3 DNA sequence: TGTGCCAGCAGCGTAGGGGGATCTGGCTACAATGAGCAGTTCTTC. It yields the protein CASSVGGSGYNEQFF.

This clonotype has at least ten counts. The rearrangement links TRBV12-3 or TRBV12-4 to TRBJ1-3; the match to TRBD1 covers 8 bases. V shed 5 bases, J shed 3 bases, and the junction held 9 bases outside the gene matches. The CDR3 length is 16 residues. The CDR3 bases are TGTGCCAGCAGTCCGTTCGACAGGGGAGGTGGAAACACCATATATTTT. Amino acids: CASSPFDRGGGNTIYF.

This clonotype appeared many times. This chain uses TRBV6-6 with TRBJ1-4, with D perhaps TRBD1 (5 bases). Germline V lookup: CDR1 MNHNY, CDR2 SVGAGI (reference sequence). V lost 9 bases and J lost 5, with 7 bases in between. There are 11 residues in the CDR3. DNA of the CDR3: TGTGCCAGTCGGGGGAATGAAAAACTGTTTTTT. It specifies CASRGNEKLFF.

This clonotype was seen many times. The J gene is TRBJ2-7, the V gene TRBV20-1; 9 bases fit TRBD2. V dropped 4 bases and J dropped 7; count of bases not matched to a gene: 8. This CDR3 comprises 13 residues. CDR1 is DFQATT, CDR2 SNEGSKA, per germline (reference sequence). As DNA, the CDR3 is TGCAGTGCTATGGGACTAGCCGCTCGGGAGCAGTACTTC. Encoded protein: CSAMGLAAREQYF.

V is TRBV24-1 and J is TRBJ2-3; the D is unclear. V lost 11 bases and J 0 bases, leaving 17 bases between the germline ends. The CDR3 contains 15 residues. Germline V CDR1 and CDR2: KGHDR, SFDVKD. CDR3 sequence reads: CASRIWGGSTDTQYF. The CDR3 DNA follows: TGTGCCAGCAGGATTTGGGGTGGAAGCACAGATACGCAGTATTTT.

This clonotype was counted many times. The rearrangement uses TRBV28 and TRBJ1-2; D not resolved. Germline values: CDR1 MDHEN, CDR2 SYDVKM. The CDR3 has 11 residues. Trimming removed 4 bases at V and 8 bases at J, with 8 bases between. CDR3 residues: CASSSQVGYTF. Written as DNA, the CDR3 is TGTGCCAGCAGTTCCCAGGTCGGCTACACCTTC.

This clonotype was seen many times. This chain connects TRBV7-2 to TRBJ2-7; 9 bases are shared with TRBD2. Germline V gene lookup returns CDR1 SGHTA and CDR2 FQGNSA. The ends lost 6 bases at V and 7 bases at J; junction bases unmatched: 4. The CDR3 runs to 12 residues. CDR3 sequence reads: CASRTLAGEQYF. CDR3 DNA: TGTGCCAGCAGGACCCTAGCGGGGGAGCAGTACTTC.

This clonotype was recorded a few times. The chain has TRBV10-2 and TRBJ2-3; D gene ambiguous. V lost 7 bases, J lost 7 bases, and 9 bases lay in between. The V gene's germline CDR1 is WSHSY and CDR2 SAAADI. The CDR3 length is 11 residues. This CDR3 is CASIFENTQYF. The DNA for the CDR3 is TGCGCCAGCATTTTTGAGAATACGCAGTATTTT.

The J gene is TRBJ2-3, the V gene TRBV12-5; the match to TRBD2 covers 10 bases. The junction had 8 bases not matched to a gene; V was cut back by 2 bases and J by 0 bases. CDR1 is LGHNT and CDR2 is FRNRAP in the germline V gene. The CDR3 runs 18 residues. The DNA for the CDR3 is TGTGCTAGTGGTTTGAATACAGCGGGAGGGTCTAGCACAGATACGCAGTATTTT. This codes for CASGLNTAGGSSTDTQYF. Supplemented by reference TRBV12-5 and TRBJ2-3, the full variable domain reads DARVTQTPRHKVTEMGQEVTMRCQPILGHNTVFWYRQTMMQGLELLAYFRNRAPLDDSGMPKDRFSAEMPDATLATLKIQPSEPRDSAVYFCASGLNTAGGSSTDTQYFGPGTRLTVL.

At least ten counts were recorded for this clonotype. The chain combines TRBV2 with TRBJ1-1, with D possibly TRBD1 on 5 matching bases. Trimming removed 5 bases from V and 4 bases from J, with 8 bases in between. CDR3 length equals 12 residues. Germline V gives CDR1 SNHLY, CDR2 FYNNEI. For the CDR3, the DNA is TGTGCCAGCAGTTCGCAGGGCACTGAAGCTTTCTTT. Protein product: CASSSQGTEAFF.

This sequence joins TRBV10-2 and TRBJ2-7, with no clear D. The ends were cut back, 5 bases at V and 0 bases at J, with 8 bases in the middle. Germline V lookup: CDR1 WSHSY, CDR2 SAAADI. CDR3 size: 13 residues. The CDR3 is CASSSDTSYEQYF. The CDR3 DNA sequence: TGCGCCAGCAGTTCTGACACCTCCTACGAGCAGTACTTC.

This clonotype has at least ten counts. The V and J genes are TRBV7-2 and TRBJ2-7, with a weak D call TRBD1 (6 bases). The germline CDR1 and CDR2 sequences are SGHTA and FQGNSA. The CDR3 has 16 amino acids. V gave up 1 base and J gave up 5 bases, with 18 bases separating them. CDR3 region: CASSLGGGAGAHEQYF. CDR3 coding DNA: TGTGCCAGCAGCTTAGGAGGAGGTGCAGGGGCCCACGAGCAGTACTTC.

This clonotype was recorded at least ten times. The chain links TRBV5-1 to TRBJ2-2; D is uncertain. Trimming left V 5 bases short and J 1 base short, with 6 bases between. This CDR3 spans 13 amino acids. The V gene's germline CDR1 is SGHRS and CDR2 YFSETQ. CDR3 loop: CASRSQNTGELFF. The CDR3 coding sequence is TGCGCCAGCAGGAGTCAGAACACCGGGGAGCTGTTTTTT. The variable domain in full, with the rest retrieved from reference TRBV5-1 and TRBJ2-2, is KAGVTQTPRYLIKTRGQQVTLSCSPISGHRSVSWYQQTPGQGLQFLFEYFSETQRNKGNFPGRFSGRQFSNSRSEMNVSTLELGDSALYLCASRSQNTGELFFGEGSRLTVL.

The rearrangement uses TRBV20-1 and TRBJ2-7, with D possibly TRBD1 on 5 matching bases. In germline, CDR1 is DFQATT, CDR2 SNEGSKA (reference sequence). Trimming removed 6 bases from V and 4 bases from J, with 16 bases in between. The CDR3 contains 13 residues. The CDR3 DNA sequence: TGCAGTGCCCAGGGCAGGGTCATTTACGAGCAGTACTTC. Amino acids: CSAQGRVIYEQYF.

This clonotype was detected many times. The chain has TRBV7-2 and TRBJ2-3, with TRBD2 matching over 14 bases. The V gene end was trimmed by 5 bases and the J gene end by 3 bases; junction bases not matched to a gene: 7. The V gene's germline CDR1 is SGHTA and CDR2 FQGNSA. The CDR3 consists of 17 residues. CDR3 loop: CASSPGLAGGGTDTQYF. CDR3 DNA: TGTGCCAGCAGCCCAGGACTAGCGGGAGGCGGGACAGATACGCAGTATTTT.

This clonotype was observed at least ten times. The DNA for the CDR3 is TGTGCCAGCAGCCAGGCAGAGCGCTACACCTTC. Translating it yields CASSQAERYTF. V gene TRBV14 combines with J gene TRBJ1-2; no reliable D call. The CDR3 contains 11 residues. The germline gives CDR1 SGHDN, CDR2 FVKESK. The V and J ends lost 3 bases and 9 bases respectively, with 8 bases between them.

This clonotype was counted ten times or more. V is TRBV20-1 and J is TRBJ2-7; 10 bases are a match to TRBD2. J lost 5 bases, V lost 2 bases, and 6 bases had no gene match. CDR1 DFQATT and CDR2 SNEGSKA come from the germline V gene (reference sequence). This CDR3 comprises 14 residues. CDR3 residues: CSARRLAGDNEQYF. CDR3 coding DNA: TGCAGTGCTAGAAGGCTAGCGGGAGACAACGAGCAGTACTTC.

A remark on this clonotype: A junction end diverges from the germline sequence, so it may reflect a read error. CDR3 nucleotide sequence: TGTACCAGCAGTGGGGTCGGTAGCGGGAGAGCTAACACCGGGGAGCTGTTTTTT. Encoded protein: CTSSGVGSGRANTGELFF. The rearrangement uses TRBV12-3 or TRBV12-4 and TRBJ2-2; 9 bases map to TRBD2. This CDR3 contains 18 residues.

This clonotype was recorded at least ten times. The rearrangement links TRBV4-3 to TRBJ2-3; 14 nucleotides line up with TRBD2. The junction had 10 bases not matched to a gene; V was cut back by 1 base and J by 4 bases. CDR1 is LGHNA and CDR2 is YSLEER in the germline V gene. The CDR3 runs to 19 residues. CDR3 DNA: TGCGCCAGCAGCCAAGCCCCGGGACTAGCGGGAGAAGGCGCAGATACGCAGTATTTT. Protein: CASSQAPGLAGEGADTQYF.

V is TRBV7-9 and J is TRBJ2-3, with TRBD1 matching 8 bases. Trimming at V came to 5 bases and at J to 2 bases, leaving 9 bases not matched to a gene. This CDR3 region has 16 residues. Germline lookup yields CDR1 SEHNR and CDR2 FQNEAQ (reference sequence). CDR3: CASSPPTGAFTDTQYF. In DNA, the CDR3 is TGTGCCAGCAGCCCCCCGACAGGGGCATTCACAGATACGCAGTATTTT.